Reported below is one T cell receptor (beta chain). CDR3 length equals 15 residues. The V and J ends lost 3 bases and 0 bases respectively, with 11 bases between them. Germline V CDR1 and CDR2: LNHDA, SQIVND (reference sequence). The data were obtained in a study of blood T cell repertoires in COVID-19. Looking at the study overall: Acute and convalescent COVID-19 specimens originated in the United States, Italy and Spain. Sample material is recorded as cDNA or gDNA derived from T cells, B-cell-depleted T cells, or PBMCs.

Original analysis: The assay estimated nucleated cells by amplifying reference gene primers. Only in-frame clones appear in the TCRdb table, and some are missing; sequencing was by immunoSEQ multiplex PCR. For V, J and clone size, that table is used; D and trimming come from the DNA. This sample carries around 150,000 clones, more than 85% of them seen once, and the ten largest clones take roughly 0.95%. The sequenced material came from peripheral blood. The chain joins TRBV19 to TRBJ1-2; possible D gene TRBD1, 5 bases. The TCR sequence derives from a man between 18 and 35 years old with acute or convalescent COVID-19. CDR3 coding DNA: TGTGCCAGTAGTATCTACGACAGTGCTAACTATGGCTACACCTTC. It specifies CASSIYDSANYGYTF.